This T cell receptor beta chain was sequenced for a study of blood T cell repertoires in COVID-19. Recruitment covered about two dozen US areas and drew participants whose ages spanned roughly 18 to 89 years. The assay was immunoSEQ multiplex PCR, and TCRdb's table has in-frame clones only and misses some. This table has about 230,000 clones, about 90% appearing once. The CDR3 contains 13 residues. V gave up 6 bases and J gave up 7 bases, with 10 bases separating them. Sequencing was carried out using PBMCs or T cells enriched from blood (not recorded which). This TCR was sampled from a woman aged 50 to 65 in a cohort exposed to, infected with or recovered from COVID-19 (not recorded which). The chain recombines TRBV12-3 or TRBV12-4 with TRBJ1-6, with a possible D match to TRBD1 (6 bases). The CDR3 region is CASSGQSNSPLHF. The CDR3 DNA is TGTGCCAGCAGCGGACAGTCGAATTCACCCCTCCACTTT.